This T cell receptor (beta chain) was identified during a study of cytotoxic CD8 clonotypes in ibrutinib-treated CLL. The overall study: Researchers reported more than nine relapsed/refractory and approximately 15 treatment-naive patients, 17 to 18 of them IGHV unmutated. Outcomes included 25 or so partial and 2 complete responses; after median around 5.5 years, approximately 14 stayed remitted and some 12 progressed. Mean per-sample yields comprised just over 250,000 productive templates and 94,082 productive rearrangements. Overall study findings and caveats: In sustained-remission versus progressing patients, sampling times differed.

About this clone: Its antigen is not known.

TCRdb's copy holds only in-frame clones and misses some; the assay was immunoSEQ multiplex PCR. Among some 84,000 clones listed, approximately 86% were seen once. This CDR3 has 17 amino acids. CDR1 and CDR2 (germline): LGHNT, FRNRAP. Trimming removed 0 bases at V and 0 bases at J, with 9 bases between. The source material was PBMCs, sampled before ibrutinib treatment. This chain connects TRBV12-5 to TRBJ2-6; D uncertain. The clonotype was recovered from a human donor with chronic lymphocytic leukemia. CDR3 region: CASGLVPGGSGANVLTF. CDR3 DNA: TGTGCTAGTGGTTTGGTCCCCGGCGGCTCTGGGGCCAACGTCCTGACTTTC.